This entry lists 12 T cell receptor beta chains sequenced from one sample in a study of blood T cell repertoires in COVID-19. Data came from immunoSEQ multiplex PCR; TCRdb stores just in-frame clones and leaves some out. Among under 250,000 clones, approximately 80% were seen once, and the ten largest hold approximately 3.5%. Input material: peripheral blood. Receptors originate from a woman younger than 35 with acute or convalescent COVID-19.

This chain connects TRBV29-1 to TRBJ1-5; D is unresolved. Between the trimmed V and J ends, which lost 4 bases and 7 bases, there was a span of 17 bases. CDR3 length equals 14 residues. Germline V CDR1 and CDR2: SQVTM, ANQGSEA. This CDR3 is CSVVSSGSGQPQHF. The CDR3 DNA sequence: TGCAGCGTTGTCAGTTCAGGTAGCGGCCAGCCCCAGCATTTT.

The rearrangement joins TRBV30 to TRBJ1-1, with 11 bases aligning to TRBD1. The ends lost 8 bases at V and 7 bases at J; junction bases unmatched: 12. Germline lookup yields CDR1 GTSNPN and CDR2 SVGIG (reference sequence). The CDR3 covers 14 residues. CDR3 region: CAGLHRDRGFEAFF. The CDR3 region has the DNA TGTGCCGGTCTTCACCGGGACAGGGGGTTTGAAGCTTTCTTT.

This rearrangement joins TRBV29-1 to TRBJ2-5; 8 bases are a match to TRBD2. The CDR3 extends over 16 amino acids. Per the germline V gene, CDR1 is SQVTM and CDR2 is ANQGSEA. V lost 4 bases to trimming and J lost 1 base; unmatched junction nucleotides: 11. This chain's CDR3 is CSVVGEASGRQETQYF. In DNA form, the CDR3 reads TGCAGCGTTGTGGGGGAGGCTAGCGGGCGCCAAGAGACCCAGTACTTC.

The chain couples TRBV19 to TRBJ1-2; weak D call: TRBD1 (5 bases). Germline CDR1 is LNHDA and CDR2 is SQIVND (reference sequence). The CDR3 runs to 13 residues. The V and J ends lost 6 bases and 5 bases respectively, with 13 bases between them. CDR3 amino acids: CASRTEGDYGYTF. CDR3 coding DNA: TGTGCCAGTAGGACGGAAGGGGATTATGGCTACACCTTC.

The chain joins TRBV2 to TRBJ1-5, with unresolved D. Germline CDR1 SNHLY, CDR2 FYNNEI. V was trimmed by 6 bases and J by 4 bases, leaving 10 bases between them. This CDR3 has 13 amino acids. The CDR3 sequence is CASRWGVNQPQHF. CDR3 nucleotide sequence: TGTGCCAGCAGGTGGGGAGTAAATCAGCCCCAGCATTTT.

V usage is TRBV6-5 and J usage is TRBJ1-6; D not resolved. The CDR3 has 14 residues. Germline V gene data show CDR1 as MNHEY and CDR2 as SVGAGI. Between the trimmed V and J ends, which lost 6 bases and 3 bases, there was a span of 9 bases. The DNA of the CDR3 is TGTGCCAGCAGGGTGACAAGCTATAATTCACCCCTCCACTTT. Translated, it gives CASRVTSYNSPLHF.

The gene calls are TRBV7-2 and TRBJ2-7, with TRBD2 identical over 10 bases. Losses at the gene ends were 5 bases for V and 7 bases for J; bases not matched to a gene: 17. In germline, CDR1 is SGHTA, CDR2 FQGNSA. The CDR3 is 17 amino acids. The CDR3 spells CASSPPVLVAGGGEQYF. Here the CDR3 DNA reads TGTGCCAGCAGCCCCCCGGTGTTGGTAGCGGGAGGTGGTGAGCAGTACTTC.

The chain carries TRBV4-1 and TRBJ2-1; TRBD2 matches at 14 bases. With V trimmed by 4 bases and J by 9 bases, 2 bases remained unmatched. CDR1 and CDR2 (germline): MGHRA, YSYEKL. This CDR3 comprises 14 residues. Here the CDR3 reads CASSPGLAGAEQFF. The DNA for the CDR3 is TGCGCCAGCAGCCCGGGACTAGCGGGAGCTGAGCAGTTCTTC.

CDR3 loop: CASSVDSHEHNEQFF. CDR3 coding DNA: TGTGCCAGCAGCGTAGACAGTCATGAGCACAATGAGCAGTTCTTC. The rearrangement joins TRBV9 to TRBJ2-1; D remains unclear. In germline, CDR1 is SGDLS, CDR2 YYNGEE. V lost 0 bases and J lost 5, with 12 bases in between. The CDR3 spans 15 residues.

The CDR3 loop reads CAWSWAGRWTDTQYF. DNA for the CDR3: TGTGCCTGGAGTTGGGCAGGGAGGTGGACAGATACGCAGTATTTT. The V and J genes are TRBV30 and TRBJ2-3; the D gene is possibly TRBD2 (6 bases). V was shortened by 2 bases and J by 3 bases, with 15 bases between the two germline ends. The CDR3 totals 15 residues. Germline V gene lookup returns CDR1 GTSNPN and CDR2 SVGIG (reference sequence).

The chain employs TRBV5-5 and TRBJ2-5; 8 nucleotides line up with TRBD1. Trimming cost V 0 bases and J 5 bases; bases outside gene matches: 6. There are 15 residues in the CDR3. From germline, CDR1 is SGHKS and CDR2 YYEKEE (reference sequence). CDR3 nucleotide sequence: TGTGCCAGCAGCTTGGTACCAGGGGGCGTTGAGACCCAGTACTTC. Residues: CASSLVPGGVETQYF.

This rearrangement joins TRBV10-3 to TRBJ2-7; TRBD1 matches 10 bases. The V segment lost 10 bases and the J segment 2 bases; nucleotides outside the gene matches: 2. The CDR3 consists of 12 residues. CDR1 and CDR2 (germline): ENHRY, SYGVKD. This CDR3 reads CATGQGAYEQYF. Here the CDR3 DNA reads TGTGCCACAGGACAGGGGGCCTACGAGCAGTACTTC.